This TCR beta chain was recovered during a study of graft-versus-host responses after intestinal transplantation. In the study overall: As for transplant type, recipients had multivisceral, liver-intestinal, or isolated intestinal grafts. All recipients were given anti-thymocyte globulin induction, and tacrolimus and steroids were then administered for around three years. General study results and limits: GvH clonotypes were identified within recipient marrow, with a subset emerging first in ileum or blood.

Germline V gene sequence: CDR1 SEHNR, CDR2 FQNEAQ (reference sequence). This CDR3 has 18 amino acids. The germline V and J ends were trimmed by 6 bases and 5 bases, with 26 bases remaining between them. Notes on this clone: Its specificity is unknown.

TCRdb's table, derived via immunoSEQ multiplex PCR, lists solely in-frame clones and lacks some. The table includes about 78,000 clones, 90% detected once. The sample consisted of unstimulated CD8+ T cells sorted from spleen or lymph node cells, taken before transplant. The V and J genes are TRBV7-9 and TRBJ2-1; possible D gene TRBD2, 7 bases. The sequence was collected from a human donor who was the organ donor for an intestinal transplant. In nucleotides, the CDR3 is TGTGCCAGCAGACCGTTGGGCGTCGGGGGGCGCTTTGACAATGAGCAGTTCTTC. Its protein is CASRPLGVGGRFDNEQFF.